This entry is about one TCR beta chain. Germline is not matched at one junction end, which may reflect a read error. The data stem from a study of spatial heterogeneity in lung cancer. Across the whole study: Raw reads contained each unique TCR and UMI combination more than ten times on average.

As for time point: blood at routine non-recurrence follow-up after resection. The study sequenced unsorted whole RNA from tumor, nontumor lung or frozen PBMC. In germline, CDR1 is SSHAT, CDR2 FNYEAQ (reference sequence). The CDR3 runs 17 residues. TCRdb itself ran the 5' RACE reads through MiXCR, one entry per CDR3 protein. This repertoire shows approximately 27,000 distinct CDR3 sequences, under 7% found once; its top ten account for around 20%. The material sequenced was PBMCs, taken at follow-up. This receptor was taken from a male donor with early-stage non-small cell lung cancer. The chain has TRBV7-7 and TRBJ1-1; the D gene is possibly TRBD1 (5 bases). The CDR3 DNA reads as TGTGCTAGCAGCCGTCCGACGGACCCCCAAGGGACCGCTGAAGCTTTCTTT. Encoded protein: CASSRPTDPQGTAEAFF. The full variable domain, with the rest looked up from reference TRBV7-7 and TRBJ1-1, is GAGVSQSPRYKVTKRGQDVTLRCDPISSHATLYWYQQALGQGPEFLTYFNYEAQPDKSGLPSDRFSAERPEGSISTLTIQRTEQRDSAMYRCASSRPTDPQGTAEAFFGQGTRLTVV.